These T cell receptor beta chains were read from a single sample in a study of blood T cell repertoires in COVID-19. Sequencing was performed with immunoSEQ multiplex PCR; in TCRdb, only in-frame clones are kept and a portion is missing. The sample carries 150,000 to 200,000 clones, roughly 80% recorded once. The sequenced material came from peripheral blood. These receptors all stem from a woman of 80 years or more with acute or convalescent COVID-19. Both conserved end residues are part of each CDR3. The D gene is left open where the match is weak. A row's size may be missing; if present it is once, few, many or a size class.

clone_size	v_call	d_call	j_call	cdr3_nt	cdr3_aa
.	TRBV7-6	TRBD2	TRBJ2-2	TGTGCCAGCAGCTCCGAAGCGGGAGATAGGGGCGGGGAGCTGTTTTTT	CASSSEAGDRGGELFF
.	TRBV6-5	TRBD1	TRBJ2-3	TGTGCCAGCAGTTCCTCCGGGACAGGAACAGATACGCAGTATTTT	CASSSSGTGTDTQYF
once	TRBV5-1	TRBD1	TRBJ1-1	TGCGCCAGCAGCTGGGGGGTGGGGACAGCGATGAACACTGAAGCTTTCTTT	CASSWGVGTAMNTEAFF
.	TRBV5-4	TRBD2	TRBJ2-6	TGTGCCAGCAGCCCACCGGGACTAGCGGGATCTGGGGCCAACGTCCTGACTTTC	CASSPPGLAGSGANVLTF
.	TRBV29-1	.	TRBJ2-7	TGCAGCGTTGAAAGAGGGAGTTCCTACGAGCAGTACTTC	CSVERGSSYEQYF
.	TRBV19	.	TRBJ1-5	TGTGCCAGTAGTCCTTTTAGCAATCAGCCCCAGCATTTT	CASSPFSNQPQHF
.	TRBV5-5	.	TRBJ1-1	TGTGCCAGCAGCCCGGGGACATCGAACACTGAAGCTTTCTTT	CASSPGTSNTEAFF
.	TRBV27	TRBD1	TRBJ2-5	TGTGCCACCCAAGACAGGGTCGAGACCCAGTACTTC	CATQDRVETQYF
once	TRBV19	.	TRBJ1-2	TGTGCCAGTACTCACTCCAGGGAACCTAACTATGGCTACACCTTC	CASTHSREPNYGYTF
.	TRBV28	TRBD2	TRBJ2-3	TGTGCCAGCAGTTTGGGCGGGAGGGCCGTTCCAGATACGCAGTATTTT	CASSLGGRAVPDTQYF
.	TRBV9	TRBD2	TRBJ2-3	TGTGCCAGCAGCGGGCGGACTAGCGGGGGCTCCACAGATACGCAGTATTTT	CASSGRTSGGSTDTQYF
.	TRBV6-5	.	TRBJ1-2	TGTGCCAGCAGCCCCGACAGGAACTATGGCTACACCTTC	CASSPDRNYGYTF
.	TRBV30	.	TRBJ2-2	TGTGCCTGGAGTGTAGGGGCAGGGCTCACCGGGGAGCTGTTTTTT	CAWSVGAGLTGELFF
.	TRBV28	.	TRBJ2-2	TGTGCCAGCAGTTTGCAGGGCATCGGTAACACCGGGGAGCTGTTTTTT	CASSLQGIGNTGELFF
.	TRBV30	.	TRBJ2-7	TGTGCCTGGAGTCCCCCCGGGGGATTTCGTTTCTACGAGCAGTACTTC	CAWSPPGGFRFYEQYF
.	TRBV27	TRBD1	TRBJ1-2	TGTGCCAGCAGCCGAGGACAGGGGATTGGCTACACCTTC	CASSRGQGIGYTF
.	TRBV2	.	TRBJ1-2	TGTGCCAGCAGTGCTCAGGCCTATGGCTACACCTTC	CASSAQAYGYTF
.	TRBV18	.	TRBJ1-2	TGTGCCAGCTCGCCACAGCCTTTGTCTGGCTACACCTTC	CASSPQPLSGYTF
.	TRBV6-5	.	TRBJ2-1	TGTGCCAGCAGCCTTAGCACGGGAAAATACAATGAGCAGTTCTTC	CASSLSTGKYNEQFF
.	TRBV3-1/TRBV3-2	.	TRBJ2-1	TGTGCCAGCAGCCAAGAGTCAGGGGAATACAATGAGCAGTTCTTC	CASSQESGEYNEQFF
.	TRBV19	TRBD2	TRBJ2-7	TGTGCCAGTAGTATCGAACTAGCGGGAGGCTACGAGCAGTACTTC	CASSIELAGGYEQYF
.	TRBV28	.	TRBJ2-7	TGTGCCAGCAGTTTTCCGACTTCACACCTCCTAAGCTCCTACGAGCAGTACTTC	CASSFPTSHLLSSYEQYF
.	TRBV5-1	.	TRBJ1-2	TGCGCCAGCAGCTTGGGCGGCGCCTTGAGTGGCTACACCTTC	CASSLGGALSGYTF
.	TRBV7-3	.	TRBJ2-1	TGTGCCAGCAGCTTAGACAGCGACAATGAGCAGTTCTTC	CASSLDSDNEQFF
.	TRBV9	.	TRBJ2-7	TGTGCCAGCAGCAAAGGAGGGAACTCCCCCTACGAGCAGTACTTC	CASSKGGNSPYEQYF
.	TRBV7-9	.	TRBJ2-7	TGTGCCAGCAGCATAGGAGGGAACGAGCAGTACTTC	CASSIGGNEQYF
.	TRBV7-8	.	TRBJ2-7	TGTGCCAGCAGCTTAGCGTCGAGCACCCTGACCTACGAGCAGTACTTC	CASSLASSTLTYEQYF
.	TRBV6-6	.	TRBJ1-5	TGTGCCAGCAGTTACTCAGGGGAGGCTCAGCCCCAGCATTTT	CASSYSGEAQPQHF
.	TRBV5-1	TRBD2	TRBJ2-1	TGCGCCAGCAGCGTGATACTAGCGGGAGGAAAAAATGAGCAGTTCTTC	CASSVILAGGKNEQFF
few	TRBV3-1/TRBV3-2	TRBD1	TRBJ2-5	TGTGCCAGCAGCGTGCAGGGACAGACCCAAGAGACCCAGTACTTC	CASSVQGQTQETQYF
.	TRBV2	TRBD2	TRBJ2-1	TGTGCCAGCAGTGCTAGCGGGGGGGCCAATGAGCAGTTCTTC	CASSASGGANEQFF
once	TRBV5-1	TRBD1	TRBJ2-7	TGCGCCAGCAGCGCCTCCGGGACAGGGGGTATTAAGCAGTACTTC	CASSASGTGGIKQYF
once	TRBV27	TRBD1	TRBJ1-5	TGTGCCAGCAGACCGGGACAGCCCCGGGGGCCCCAGCATTTT	CASRPGQPRGPQHF
.	TRBV28	.	TRBJ2-5	TGTGCCAGCAGTTTTTCCAACACCCCTCAAGAGACCCAGTACTTC	CASSFSNTPQETQYF
.	TRBV29-1	TRBD2	TRBJ2-1	TGCAGCGTTGACCTTCTAGCGGTTTACAATGAGCAGTTCTTC	CSVDLLAVYNEQFF
.	TRBV7-8	.	TRBJ1-5	TGTGCCAGCAGCTTAGCCCGAAGGGGTCAAGGTCAGCCCCAGCATTTT	CASSLARRGQGQPQHF
.	TRBV10-2	.	TRBJ2-7	TGCGCCAGCACTGGCGGCAACTACGAGCAGTACTTC	CASTGGNYEQYF
.	TRBV30	TRBD1	TRBJ1-5	TGTGCCTGGAGTGTAGGGCAGGGGGCAGGGCAGCCCCAGCATTTT	CAWSVGQGAGQPQHF
once	TRBV7-9	TRBD1	TRBJ1-4	TGTGCCAGCAGCAGGACCGGGACAGGGGTTGAAAAACTGTTTTTT	CASSRTGTGVEKLFF
once	TRBV5-4	.	TRBJ1-6	TGTGCCACTAAGAACGAACAGGGAGAATCACCCCTCCACTTT	CATKNEQGESPLHF
once	TRBV19	.	TRBJ1-1	TGTGCCAGTAGCTGGGGGGGCTCCTTTAACACTGAAGCTTTCTTT	CASSWGGSFNTEAFF
.	TRBV19	.	TRBJ1-3	TGTGCCAGCCGAGCAGGGTACTCTGGAAACACCATATATTTT	CASRAGYSGNTIYF
.	TRBV7-9	TRBD2	TRBJ2-3	TGTGCCAGCAGCTTAGGGACTAGCGGGAGAGATACGCAGTATTTT	CASSLGTSGRDTQYF